The entry below gives a single TCR beta chain sequence along with its context. Antigen: not known. The PCR had 60 Vbeta and 13 Jbeta primers. The table came from immunoSEQ multiplex PCR; TCRdb's copy has only in-frame clones and leaves some out. The sample has about 69,000 clones; around 76% are singletons. This specimen belongs to a study of cytomegalovirus exposure and HLA in healthy donors. This CDR3 is built from 17 residues. V lost 2 bases, J lost 5 bases, and 14 bases stayed unmatched. General observations from the study: Indistinguishable V segments, including TRBV6-2 and TRBV6-3, were excluded. Later on, analysis showed that most CMV-associated TCR beta chains appeared to be HLA-restricted.

The sequenced material came from PBMCs. This chain links TRBV6-7 with TRBJ2-5; 7 bases match TRBD2. TRBV6-7 falls under the ORF class, with uncertain function. This clonotype was sampled from a man aged 18 to 29 in good health and CMV-seronegative. CDR3 loop: CASSYTPTIPGGETQYF. The CDR3 region has the DNA TGTGCCAGCAGTTACACGCCTACGATTCCCGGGGGGGAGACCCAGTACTTC.